These 10 T cell receptor beta chains share one sample of origin, sequenced in a study of blood T cells in healthy people across ages. It was with a sample-barcoded 5' primer and a J-beta primer mix that a second PCR of about 6 to 12 cycles was run. MiXCR, run by TCRdb on the 5' RACE reads, gives a single entry per CDR3 protein. The sample yields some 560,000 distinct CDR3 sequences, 27% seen once. The same sample was also studied in work on T cells of mothers and their children.

Sequenced: blood. Source of these receptors: a boy aged 2-9 years in good health.

This clonotype was observed a few times. The genes are TRBV19 and TRBJ1-1; weak D call: TRBD1 (5 bases). Germline V lookup: CDR1 LNHDA, CDR2 SQIVND (reference sequence). The CDR3 extends over 13 amino acids. V lost 6 bases, J lost 3 bases, and 11 bases lay in between. The CDR3 here is CASRVGTYTEAFF. The CDR3, as DNA: TGTGCCAGTAGGGTCGGGACCTACACTGAAGCTTTCTTT.

This clonotype was found once. The chain has TRBV4-1 and TRBJ2-7, with 7 bases identical to TRBD2. In germline, CDR1 is MGHRA, CDR2 YSYEKL. The CDR3 is made up of 15 amino acids. J lost 4 bases, V lost 1 base, and 7 bases had no gene match. CDR3 protein: CASSQGPSGLYEQYF. DNA of the CDR3: TGCGCCAGCAGCCAAGGTCCTAGCGGACTGTACGAGCAGTACTTC.

This clonotype was counted between two and nine times. This chain links TRBV9 with TRBJ2-5, with 11 bases aligning to TRBD1. The germline V gene has CDR1 SGDLS and CDR2 YYNGEE. CDR3 length equals 15 residues. Unmatched junction bases numbered 5, after V lost 3 bases and J lost 4 bases. The CDR3: CASSARTGGGETQYF. CDR3 coding DNA: TGTGCCAGCAGCGCCCGGACAGGGGGCGGAGAGACCCAGTACTTC. The full variable domain, rest sourced from reference TRBV9 and TRBJ2-5, is DSGVTQTPKHLITATGQRVTLRCSPRSGDLSVYWYQQSLDQGLQFLIQYYNGEERAKGNILERFSAQQFPDLHSELNLSSLELGDSALYFCASSARTGGGETQYFGPGTRLLVL.

This clonotype was counted a few times. The chain uses TRBV4-1 and TRBJ2-3; D call uncertain. The CDR3 is made up of 13 amino acids. Germline V gene lookup returns CDR1 MGHRA and CDR2 YSYEKL. V was pared by 0 bases and J by 7 bases, with 8 bases between. Written as DNA, the CDR3 is TGCGCCAGCAGCCAAGATGCGAAGAATACGCAGTATTTT. As protein: CASSQDAKNTQYF.

Here the CDR3 reads CASSQEPEYGVTEAFF. CDR3 DNA: TGCGCCAGCAGCCAAGAGCCGGAGTATGGGGTTACTGAAGCTTTCTTT. The chain links TRBV4-3 to TRBJ1-1; D gene uncertain. The CDR3 contains 16 residues. V lost 0 bases and J lost 5, with 16 bases in between. Looked up from germline, CDR1 is LGHNA and CDR2 is YSLEER.

The chain combines TRBV10-2 with TRBJ2-7; no clear D gene. This CDR3 has 12 residues. Germline lookup yields CDR1 WSHSY and CDR2 SAAADI. Trimming left V 2 bases short and J 3 bases short, with 5 bases between. This CDR3 is CASSEDLYEQYF. CDR3 bases: TGCGCCAGCAGTGAGGATCTCTACGAGCAGTACTTC.

The chain joins TRBV2 to TRBJ2-1; TRBD2 matches at 10 bases. Germline V gene sequence: CDR1 SNHLY, CDR2 FYNNEI. V shed 6 bases and J 12 bases; nucleotides not matched to a gene: 14. There are 15 residues in the CDR3. The CDR3 loop is CASRAGTSAMSRQFF. The CDR3 nucleotides are TGTGCCAGCAGGGCCGGGACTAGCGCAATGAGTCGGCAGTTCTTC.

The V gene is TRBV6-1, the J gene TRBJ2-2; D possibly corresponds to TRBD2 (6 bases). V was trimmed by 3 bases and J by 4 bases, leaving 12 bases between them. The CDR3 runs 15 residues. CDR1 and CDR2 (germline): MNHNS, SASEGT. The CDR3 spells CASSEGVGGTGELFF. CDR3 nucleotides: TGTGCCAGCAGTGAGGGGGTCGGGGGCACCGGGGAGCTGTTTTTT.

There are a few counts of this clonotype. V gene TRBV7-6 combines with J gene TRBJ2-7; D perhaps matches TRBD2 (5 bases). Trimming stripped 3 bases from V and 5 bases from J, with 17 bases between. Germline V gives CDR1 SGHVS, CDR2 FNYEAQ. The CDR3 runs to 15 residues. The CDR3 protein is CASSFEGRTGDEQYF. CDR3 DNA: TGTGCCAGCAGCTTTGAGGGCAGGACTGGGGACGAGCAGTACTTC.

V gene TRBV7-9 combines with J gene TRBJ2-7, with TRBD1 matching 7 bases. The CDR3 has 16 amino acids. Trimming at V came to 5 bases and at J to 0 bases, leaving 10 bases not matched to a gene. Per germline, CDR1 SEHNR and CDR2 FQNEAQ (reference sequence). The CDR3 loop reads CASSPRQGRSSYEQYF. CDR3 in DNA: TGTGCCAGCAGCCCCCGACAGGGCCGAAGCTCCTACGAGCAGTACTTC.